This T cell receptor beta chain was retrieved from a study of vaccination effects on CD4 cells after COVID-19. Study-wide findings and caveats: Late post-vaccination samples showed marked contraction of infection- and vaccine-induced clones.

Clones were read by immunoSEQ multiplex PCR, and TCRdb kept only the in-frame ones, dropping some. The sample shows approximately 30,000 clones, about two thirds of them seen only once. To note about this clone: The antigen remains undetermined.

V was shortened by 6 bases and J by 3 bases, with 17 bases between the two germline ends. The germline V gene encodes CDR1 KGHSH and CDR2 LQKENI. The CDR3 sequence is 16 residues long. Ahead of sequencing, the ViraFEST assay grew antigen-specific CD4+ T cells using viral peptide pools. Isolation of CD4+ T cells took place after about ten days of culture. Everyone in the study got two shots of either the BNT162b2 or mRNA-1273 vaccine. In the cultures, half the medium was exchanged for IL-2 medium on days 3 and 7. V and J are TRBV18 and TRBJ1-4, with a weak D call TRBD1 (6 bases). The sample here was CD4+ T cells from PBMCs cultured with SARS-CoV-2 spike peptides, taken after COVID-19 vaccination. The clonotype was recovered from a human donor who received a COVID-19 vaccine. The CDR3 DNA follows: TGTGCCAGCTCGCGACGAGGGGGGCAAGCTAATGAAAAACTGTTTTTT. It specifies CASSRRGGQANEKLFF.